This T cell receptor (beta chain) appears in the sequencing data of a study of Graves' ophthalmopathy and Graves' hyperthyroidism. Study-level findings and limits: The majority of expanded thyroid clonotypes above 0.001 frequency also occurred in blood.

Patients were excluded if they had other autoimmune diseases or uncontrolled infections, and likewise if pregnancy or lactation applied. The evidence that diagnosis relied on was clinical symptoms, serum thyroxine, TRAb, thyroid ultrasound and orbital computed tomography. At least ten counts were recorded for this clonotype. As yet, its antigen is unknown. The authors amplified TCR beta CDR3 regions, and they did so from RNA transcripts for repertoire sequencing. After a first-round RT-PCR with HTBI primers, a second-round multiplex PCR was run. TCRdb re-derived calls from the multiplex PCR reads in MiXCR, one entry per CDR3 protein. Among about 370,000 distinct CDR3 sequences, 15% to 20% were seen once, and the ten largest hold about 1.4%. The CDR3 extends over 18 amino acids. The ends lost 0 bases at V and 3 bases at J; junction bases unmatched: 12.

Sequencing input: peripheral blood. The chain recombines TRBV12-3 or TRBV12-4 with TRBJ1-1; 8 positions agree with TRBD1. The TCR comes from a woman younger than 35 with Graves' ophthalmopathy. For the CDR3, the DNA is TGTGCCAGCAGTTTAGCGTGGGCAGGGGGCACCGGGGACACTGAAGCTTTCTTT. This sequence encodes CASSLAWAGGTGDTEAFF.